These 8 T cell receptor beta chains came from one sample sequenced in a study of blood T cell repertoires in COVID-19 (dated by TCRdb to 2018 to 2021). Library creation used the immunoSEQ multiplex PCR assay. In TCRdb, the immuneACCESS table is reduced to in-frame sequences with V and J assigned. These tables do not hold every clone; where another copy was compared, an unresolved V gene accounts for under half, and the others remain unexplained. The sample table holds 200,000 to 250,000 clones, of which around 81% were seen once. Roughly 3% of the sample is taken by the ten largest. The sample comprised peripheral blood. These receptor sequences come from a woman in her 30s who had recovered from COVID-19.

V usage is TRBV11-3 and J usage is TRBJ2-7; tentative D call: TRBD2 (6 bases). Looked up from germline, CDR1 is SGHNT and CDR2 is YENEEA. Trimming shortened V by 9 bases and J by 3 bases, and 15 bases separated the two germline ends. The CDR3 extends over 13 amino acids. The CDR3 is CARPWRADYEQYF. The DNA for the CDR3 is TGTGCCAGGCCTTGGAGGGCAGACTACGAGCAGTACTTC.

This clone was found a few times. The chain carries TRBV12-3 or TRBV12-4 and TRBJ1-2; no definite D call. V lost 1 base and J lost 8, with 11 bases in between. CDR3 length equals 13 residues. CDR3 loop: CASSLGLELGYTF. In DNA, the CDR3 is TGTGCCAGCAGTTTAGGGCTGGAGTTAGGCTACACCTTC.

There are a few counts of this clone. The V and J genes are TRBV19 and TRBJ1-2, with a weak D call TRBD1 (6 bases). Per germline, CDR1 LNHDA and CDR2 SQIVND (reference sequence). There are 16 residues in the CDR3. Deletions cut 7 bases from V and 4 bases from J, with 22 bases between. Here the CDR3 DNA reads TGTGCCAGTAAGTCGGCCTGGCAGGGGCTTGGCTATGGCTACACCTTC. As protein: CASKSAWQGLGYGYTF. Full variable domain (missing parts from reference TRBV19 and TRBJ1-2): DGGITQSPKYLFRKEGQNVTLSCEQNLNHDAMYWYRQDPGQGLRLIYYSQIVNDFQKGDIAEGYSVSREKKESFPLTVTSAQKNPTAFYLCASKSAWQGLGYGYTFGSGTRLTVV.

This clone was picked up one time. The CDR3 sequence: CASSFQASGSYEQYF. The CDR3 DNA is TGTGCCAGCAGTTTCCAGGCTAGCGGATCCTACGAGCAGTACTTC. The chain combines TRBV28 with TRBJ2-7, with 7 bases identical to TRBD2. Per germline, CDR1 MDHEN and CDR2 SYDVKM. The CDR3 length is 15 residues. The junction had 6 bases not matched to a gene; V was cut back by 3 bases and J by 1 base. Supplemented by reference TRBV28 and TRBJ2-7, the full variable domain reads DVKVTQSSRYLVKRTGEKVFLECVQDMDHENMFWYRQDPGLGLRLIYFSYDVKMKEKGDIPEGYSVSREKKERFSLILESASTNQTSMYLCASSFQASGSYEQYFGPGTRLTVT.

V and J are TRBV29-1 and TRBJ2-5; 11 bases are shared with TRBD1. V was pared by 1 base and J by 2 bases, with 6 bases of the junction left unmatched. Per the germline V gene, CDR1 is SQVTM and CDR2 is ANQGSEA. The CDR3 has 16 residues. CDR3 in amino acids: CSVEATRDRGQETQYF. The CDR3 DNA sequence: TGCAGCGTTGAAGCCACCCGGGACAGGGGGCAAGAGACCCAGTACTTC.

This rearrangement joins TRBV6-5 to TRBJ2-7; 8 bases match TRBD2. The CDR3 is 15 residues long. V lost 6 bases and J lost 1; bases outside the gene matches: 8. CDR1 is MNHEY, CDR2 SVGAGI, per germline. The CDR3 nucleotides read TGTGCCAGCAGCACTGGCGGGGGGACTTCCTACGAGCAGTACTTC. Translation gives CASSTGGGTSYEQYF.

The rearrangement joins TRBV28 to TRBJ2-1, with D possibly being TRBD2 (6 bases). Germline loops: CDR1 MDHEN, CDR2 SYDVKM. Deletions cut 3 bases from V and 3 bases from J, with 6 bases between. This CDR3 region has 13 residues. CDR3 DNA: TGTGCCAGCAGTTTGGGACTCTACAATGAGCAGTTCTTC. This sequence encodes CASSLGLYNEQFF. Combining the CDR3 with reference TRBV28 and TRBJ2-1 gives the whole variable domain DVKVTQSSRYLVKRTGEKVFLECVQDMDHENMFWYRQDPGLGLRLIYFSYDVKMKEKGDIPEGYSVSREKKERFSLILESASTNQTSMYLCASSLGLYNEQFFGPGTRLTVL.

This chain links TRBV6-2 or TRBV6-3 with TRBJ1-1; D gene unclear. Per the germline V gene, CDR1 is MNHEY and CDR2 is SVGEGT. This CDR3 has 15 amino acids. With 6 bases removed from V and 1 base from J, the gap between germline ends came to 15 bases. DNA for the CDR3: TGTGCCAGCAGCTCCCCCGGTTTTACGAACACTGAAGCTTTCTTT. It translates to CASSSPGFTNTEAFF.